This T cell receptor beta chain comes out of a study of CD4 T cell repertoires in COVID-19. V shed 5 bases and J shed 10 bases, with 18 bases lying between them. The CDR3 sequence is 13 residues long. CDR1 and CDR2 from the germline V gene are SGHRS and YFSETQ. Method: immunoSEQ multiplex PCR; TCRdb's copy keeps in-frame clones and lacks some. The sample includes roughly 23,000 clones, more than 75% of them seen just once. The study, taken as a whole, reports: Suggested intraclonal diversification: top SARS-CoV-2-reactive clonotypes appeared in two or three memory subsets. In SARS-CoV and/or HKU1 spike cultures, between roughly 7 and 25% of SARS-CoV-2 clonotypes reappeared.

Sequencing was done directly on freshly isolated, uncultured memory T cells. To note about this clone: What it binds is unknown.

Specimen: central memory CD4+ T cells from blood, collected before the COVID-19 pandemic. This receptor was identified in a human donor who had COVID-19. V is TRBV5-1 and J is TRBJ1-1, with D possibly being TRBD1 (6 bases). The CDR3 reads CASREDSHLGAFF. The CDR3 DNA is TGCGCCAGCAGGGAGGACAGCCACCTTGGAGCTTTCTTT. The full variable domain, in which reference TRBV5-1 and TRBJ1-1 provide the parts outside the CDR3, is KAGVTQTPRYLIKTRGQQVTLSCSPISGHRSVSWYQQTPGQGLQFLFEYFSETQRNKGNFPGRFSGRQFSNSRSEMNVSTLELGDSALYLCASREDSHLGAFFGQGTRLTVV.